Below, one T cell receptor (beta chain) is given with its context. TCRdb re-called the RT-PCR reads through MiXCR, storing one row per CDR3 protein. Among about 620,000 distinct CDR3 sequences listed, 10% to 12% were seen once. This sample is drawn from a study of response to subunit inactivated influenza vaccine. Trimming stripped 1 base from V and 6 bases from J, with 14 bases between. The CDR3 totals 15 residues. The same specimen was also included in a second study, on T cells expressing NK-cell markers. That study reports: 5'RACE template switching with UMIs generated TCR beta cDNA. Within the sequenced cohort of eight donors, seven exhibited HCMV seropositivity and one was seronegative. In 6 or 7 donors, dominant NKG2C+ clonotypes were about 1.0-7.5% of CD8+ T cells.

The sequences come from PBMCs from blood, collected on the day of vaccination. The rearrangement uses TRBV12-3 or TRBV12-4 and TRBJ2-3; D may be TRBD2 (5 bases). The source is a man aged 50 or older who received an inactivated influenza vaccine. The CDR3 coding sequence is TGTGCCAGCAGTTTAGAAGGCGGGTTTGAGGATACGCAGTATTTT. This encodes CASSLEGGFEDTQYF.